The rows below give T cell receptor beta chains drawn from one sample of a study of vaccination and CD4 T cells after COVID-19. TCRdb ran MiXCR on the PCR reads and lists one entry per CDR3 protein. The sample records about 19,000 distinct CDR3 sequences, about 56% being singletons. For these TCRs, the target antigens are not known. The sample consisted of CD4+ T cells from blood, cultured in vitro, taken before SARS-CoV-2 vaccination. Receptors originate from a human donor who had recovered from COVID-19. Both conserved end residues are part of each CDR3. The D gene is left open where the match is weak. Part of the rows lack a size; the others show once, few, many or a class for expanded clones.

>.|TRBV6-1|TRBJ1-2|.
CASSERGDYGYTF
TGTGCCAGCAGTGAAAGGGGGGACTATGGCTACACCTTC
>few|TRBV28|TRBJ1-5|.
CASSSSPPGANQPQHF
TGTGCCAGCAGTTCATCCCCACCAGGAGCCAATCAGCCCCAGCATTTT
>.|TRBV7-2|TRBJ2-5|.
CASSYPTFGQETQYF
TGTGCCAGCAGCTACCCCACCTTCGGACAAGAGACCCAGTACTTC
>once|TRBV7-3|TRBJ2-6|.
CASSPPTYSGANVLTF
TGTGCCAGCAGCCCTCCGACCTATTCTGGGGCCAACGTCCTGACTTTC
>.|TRBV24-1|TRBJ1-1|TRBD1
CATSDGQGGGTEAFF
TGTGCCACCAGTGATGGACAGGGCGGAGGCACTGAAGCTTTCTTT
>few|TRBV27|TRBJ2-3|TRBD2
CASSLTSGSTDTQYF
TGTGCCAGCAGTCTAACTAGCGGTTCCACAGATACGCAGTATTTT
>.|TRBV19|TRBJ2-2|.
CASSTPPRELFF
TGTGCCAGTAGTACCCCCCCTCGGGAGCTGTTTTTT
>.|TRBV6-1|TRBJ2-5|.
CASSEGQLTQYF
TGTGCCAGCAGTGAAGGCCAGTTGACCCAGTACTTC
>few|TRBV10-3|TRBJ2-3|.
CAVGGTDTQYF
TGTGCCGTGGGGGGCACAGATACGCAGTATTTT
>.|TRBV4-2|TRBJ2-3|TRBD2
CASSPRTSGGASDTQYF
TGTGCCAGCAGCCCGAGGACTAGCGGGGGGGCATCAGATACGCAGTATTTT
>few|TRBV10-3|TRBJ1-5|TRBD1
CAISDGTGSSQPQHF
TGTGCCATCAGTGATGGGACAGGGTCATCGCAGCCCCAGCATTTT
>.|TRBV27|TRBJ2-5|TRBD2
CASGTSGQETQYF
TGTGCCAGCGGAACTAGCGGCCAAGAGACCCAGTACTTC
>.|TRBV6-1|TRBJ1-1|.
CASSELRSAEAFF
TGTGCCAGCAGTGAATTAAGGAGCGCTGAAGCTTTCTTT
>.|TRBV11-2|TRBJ2-5|.
CASSLRRGVQETQYF
TGTGCCAGCAGCCTAAGGCGAGGGGTACAAGAGACCCAGTACTTC
>once|TRBV19|TRBJ1-2|.
CASSTQTERGGYTF
TGTGCCAGTAGTACCCAGACTGAGCGTGGAGGCTACACCTTC
>few|TRBV25-1|TRBJ2-1|.
CASSARRTSYNEQFF
TGTGCCAGCAGTGCCCGGCGGACCTCCTACAATGAGCAGTTCTTC
>few|TRBV15|TRBJ1-2|.
CATSMGVRGYGYTF
TGTGCCACCAGCATGGGGGTGAGGGGCTATGGCTACACCTTC
>.|TRBV20-1|TRBJ1-2|.
CSAREEGGGYTF
TGCAGTGCTAGAGAAGAAGGTGGTGGCTACACCTTC
>few|TRBV6-2/TRBV6-3|TRBJ2-5|TRBD2
CASSYEGLAGVETQYF
TGTGCCAGCAGTTACGAAGGACTAGCGGGAGTTGAGACCCAGTACTTC
>once|TRBV7-6|TRBJ2-3|.
CASSLDASTDTQYF
TGTGCCAGCAGCTTAGACGCGAGCACAGATACGCAGTATTTT
>.|TRBV6-2/TRBV6-3|TRBJ1-5|.
CASTNGEPQHF
TGTGCCAGCACCAACGGGGAACCCCAGCATTTT
>once|TRBV4-2|TRBJ1-2|TRBD1
CASSQGTSGTGGNGYTF
TGTGCCAGCAGCCAAGGGACTTCCGGGACAGGGGGCAATGGCTACACCTTC
>few|TRBV7-8|TRBJ1-5|TRBD1
CASSRFQQGRNQPQHF
TGTGCCAGCAGCCGCTTCCAACAGGGGCGCAATCAGCCCCAGCATTTT
>once|TRBV29-1|TRBJ2-4|.
CSVRDSAKNIQYF
TGCAGCGTTCGGGACTCTGCCAAAAACATTCAGTACTTC
>.|TRBV7-3|TRBJ2-3|TRBD2
CASSGSGSPDTQYF
TGTGCCAGCAGCGGTAGCGGGAGTCCAGATACGCAGTATTTT
>.|TRBV6-1|TRBJ2-3|.
CASSASGTAYTDTQYF
TGTGCCAGCAGTGCTTCCGGGACGGCGTACACAGATACGCAGTATTTT
>.|TRBV7-2|TRBJ2-2|TRBD2
CASSLLAATGELFF
TGTGCCAGCAGCCTACTAGCGGCCACCGGGGAGCTGTTTTTT
>.|TRBV6-5|TRBJ1-1|.
CASSYSTGMNTEAFF
TGTGCCAGCAGTTACTCGACAGGAATGAACACTGAAGCTTTCTTT
>.|TRBV6-2/TRBV6-3|TRBJ1-1|.
CASTERRVFWFF
TGTGCCAGCACCGAAAGGAGAGTTTTCTGGTTCTTT
>.|TRBV7-9|TRBJ1-3|TRBD1
CASSPDRGFSTIYF
TGTGCCAGCAGCCCGGACAGGGGGTTTAGCACCATATATTTT
>.|TRBV7-2|TRBJ2-7|.
CASSSIGSSYEQYF
TGTGCCAGCAGCTCAATAGGCAGCTCCTACGAGCAGTACTTC
>.|TRBV20-1|TRBJ2-3|TRBD2
CSASIGLAGVNFLRDTQYF
TGCAGTGCTAGTATCGGACTAGCGGGAGTCAATTTCCTAAGAGATACGCAGTATTTT
>few|TRBV6-2/TRBV6-3|TRBJ2-3|TRBD1
CASSTGTGADTQYF
TGTGCCAGCAGTACCGGGACAGGGGCAGATACGCAGTATTTT
>few|TRBV19|TRBJ1-5|TRBD1
CASRDRDQPQHF
TGTGCCAGTAGGGACAGGGATCAGCCCCAGCATTTT
>.|TRBV7-2|TRBJ2-5|.
CASSLVVLKETQYF
TGTGCCAGCAGCTTAGTGGTGTTGAAGGAGACCCAGTACTTC
>.|TRBV20-1|TRBJ1-6|.
CSARVSGNSPLHF
TGCAGTGCTAGAGTCAGCGGCAATTCACCCCTCCACTTT
>once|TRBV5-8|TRBJ1-5|TRBD1
CASSNTQGALGQPQHF
TGTGCCAGCAGCAACACACAGGGGGCGTTAGGTCAGCCCCAGCATTTT
>.|TRBV7-9|TRBJ2-7|TRBD2
CASSSGTSGESYEQYF
TGTGCCAGCAGCTCCGGGACTAGCGGGGAATCCTACGAGCAGTACTTC
>.|TRBV12-3/TRBV12-4|TRBJ1-2|.
CAGSTGDYSATSYGYTF
TGTGCCGGCAGTACGGGAGATTACTCCGCGACTAGTTATGGCTACACCTTC
>.|TRBV6-1|TRBJ2-7|.
CASRGDPSSYEQYF
TGTGCCAGCAGGGGAGATCCTTCTTCCTACGAGCAGTACTTC
>few|TRBV20-1|TRBJ2-3|TRBD1
CSARSDRALATDTQYF
TGCAGTGCTAGGAGCGACAGGGCCCTGGCCACAGATACGCAGTATTTT
>.|TRBV11-3|TRBJ2-7|TRBD1
CASSLSRDSSVHEQYF
TGTGCCAGCAGCTTAAGCCGGGACAGCTCGGTCCACGAGCAGTACTTC
>few|TRBV6-1|TRBJ1-2|TRBD1
CASSEAPGGNYGYTF
TGTGCCAGCAGTGAAGCGCCAGGGGGCAACTATGGCTACACCTTC
>.|TRBV19|TRBJ2-5|.
CASSTPGTQYF
TGTGCCAGTAGTACCCCAGGGACCCAGTACTTC
>once|TRBV12-3/TRBV12-4|TRBJ1-2|TRBD1
CASSKAGQGYGYTF
TGTGCCAGCAGCAAAGCGGGACAGGGCTATGGCTACACCTTC